The 4 T cell receptor beta chains given below trace back to one sample, sequenced in a study of T-cell reconstitution after alpha-beta-depleted transplantation in children. TCRbeta library preparation incorporated unique molecular identifiers. Each CDR3 protein is one row after TCRdb ran MiXCR on the PCR reads. The repertoire holds about 200,000 distinct CDR3 sequences, with over 15% as singletons. The source was PBMCs, mostly from graft donor cells, collected 360 days after TCRalphabeta/CD19-depleted stem cell transplant. The receptors here all came from a male patient aged 2-9 years who had a stem cell transplant for acute lymphoblastic leukemia, so the T cells may come from the graft donor.

This clonotype was counted between two and nine times. V is TRBV7-9 and J is TRBJ2-3; D uncertain. In germline, CDR1 is SEHNR, CDR2 FQNEAQ (reference sequence). The CDR3 has 14 residues. V was trimmed by 3 bases and J by 2 bases, leaving 9 bases between them. DNA for the CDR3: TGTGCCAGCAGCTTTATGGCGCTCACAGATACGCAGTATTTT. It specifies CASSFMALTDTQYF.

In regard to this clonotype: A read error may account for a junction end that differs from germline. CDR3 amino acids: CASSPGLAGGLNTRELFF. The CDR3 DNA follows: TGCGCCAGCAGCCCGGGACTAGCGGGGGGCCTGAACACCAGGGAGCTGTTTTTT. The V and J genes are TRBV5-1 and TRBJ2-2, with 15 bases lining up with TRBD2. CDR3 length: 18 amino acids. Germline CDR1 is SGHRS and CDR2 is YFSETQ.

This chain uses TRBV24-1 with TRBJ1-1, with a weak D call TRBD1 (5 bases). Between the trimmed V and J ends, which lost 7 bases and 4 bases, there was a span of 18 bases. This CDR3 has 15 amino acids. The germline CDR1 and CDR2 sequences are KGHDR and SFDVKD. The CDR3 sequence: CATRRDSMTGTEAFF. The CDR3 bases are TGTGCCACCAGAAGGGACTCGATGACGGGCACTGAAGCTTTCTTT.

This clonotype showed up just a few times. This chain links TRBV4-2 with TRBJ2-5; D ambiguous. Trimming stripped 1 base from V and 3 bases from J, with 6 bases between. The CDR3 runs to 13 residues. Looked up from germline, CDR1 is LGHNA and CDR2 is YNFKEQ. The CDR3 coding sequence is TGTGCCAGCAGCCAAGTTAGAGAAGAGACCCAGTACTTC. Amino acids: CASSQVREETQYF.